These 7 T cell receptor beta chains came from one sample sequenced in a study of identical twins' blood T cells. Each CDR3 protein gets one entry after TCRdb re-called the 5' RACE reads with MiXCR. The repertoire includes about 370,000 distinct CDR3 sequences, roughly 27% of them detected once, and roughly 5.5% sits in the top ten. Material: PBMCs. The receptor set was obtained from a woman between 18 and 55 years old in good health.

This sequence joins TRBV10-2 and TRBJ2-2, with D tentatively TRBD2 (5 bases). The CDR3 extends over 12 amino acids. V lost 7 bases to trimming and J lost 5 bases, with 8 bases between them. Germline-derived CDR1 and CDR2 are WSHSY and SAAADI. Here the CDR3 reads CASMRATGELFF. Here the CDR3 DNA reads TGCGCCAGCATGAGGGCGACCGGGGAGCTGTTTTTT.

The CDR3 loop reads CAISGDSGEGSYEQYF. The CDR3, as DNA: TGTGCCATCAGCGGGGACTCAGGGGAAGGATCCTACGAGCAGTACTTC. V usage is TRBV10-3 and J usage is TRBJ2-7; D possibly matches TRBD1 or TRBD2 (6 bases each). The germline V and J ends were trimmed by 6 bases and 1 base, with 19 bases remaining between them. This CDR3 has 16 amino acids. Per germline, CDR1 ENHRY and CDR2 SYGVKD.

This clonotype has more than one count but fewer than ten. The CDR3, as DNA: TGTGCCAGCAGCTTCGGTCACTTGAACACTGAAGCTTTCTTT. This gives the protein CASSFGHLNTEAFF. The genes are TRBV7-2 and TRBJ1-1; D is ambiguous. The V and J ends lost 3 bases and 0 bases respectively, with 8 bases between them. Germline values: CDR1 SGHTA, CDR2 FQGNSA. The CDR3 loop spans 14 amino acids.

This clonotype came up a few times. The V gene is TRBV5-1, the J gene TRBJ1-1; the match to TRBD1 covers 9 bases. The CDR3 has 17 residues. V shed 4 bases, J shed 4 bases, and the junction held 14 bases outside the gene matches. Germline loops: CDR1 SGHRS, CDR2 YFSETQ. The CDR3 sequence: CASSLTPSGTGITEAFF. The CDR3 DNA reads as TGCGCCAGCAGCCTCACTCCATCCGGGACAGGGATCACTGAAGCTTTCTTT.

This chain uses TRBV5-1 with TRBJ2-3, with D tentatively TRBD1 (6 bases). CDR1 is SGHRS and CDR2 is YFSETQ in the germline V gene. The CDR3 has 16 residues. Trimming stripped 0 bases from V and 2 bases from J, with 13 bases between. CDR3 region: CASSLGTGPSTDTQYF. CDR3 DNA: TGCGCCAGCAGCTTGGGTACAGGGCCATCCACAGATACGCAGTATTTT.

Only a few counts were recorded for this clonotype. V gene TRBV6-6 combines with J gene TRBJ1-5, with 10 bases lining up with TRBD1. Per germline, CDR1 MNHNY and CDR2 SVGAGI (reference sequence). The CDR3 runs 14 residues. The junction had 5 bases not matched to a gene; V was cut back by 7 bases and J by 5 bases. CDR3 loop: CASTRGTGDQPQHF. DNA of the CDR3: TGTGCCAGCACCCGCGGGACAGGGGATCAGCCCCAGCATTTT.

This clonotype was detected a few times. The rearrangement links TRBV6-1 to TRBJ2-1; 7 nucleotides agree with TRBD2. The CDR3 has 15 amino acids. The V and J ends lost 2 bases and 5 bases, in that order; junction bases with no gene match: 6. Germline V CDR1 and CDR2: MNHNS, SASEGT. CDR3 loop: CASSEYGGVNNEQFF. CDR3 nucleotide sequence: TGTGCCAGCAGTGAATATGGGGGGGTCAACAATGAGCAGTTCTTC.